The 15 T cell receptor beta chains listed next were all sequenced from one sample in a study of blood T cell repertoires in COVID-19. Assay used: immunoSEQ multiplex PCR; TCRdb lists only in-frame clones, some missing. The sample has roughly 63,000 clones; less than 85% are singletons. Source material: peripheral blood. The receptors were sampled from a human donor in a cohort sampled during active COVID-19.

This clone was observed a single time. This sequence joins TRBV27 and TRBJ1-3; a weak D match, TRBD1 (6 bases). This CDR3 has 18 amino acids. Looked up from germline, CDR1 is MNHEY and CDR2 is SMNVEV (reference sequence). Between the trimmed V and J ends, which lost 6 bases and 0 bases, there was a span of 21 bases. The chain's CDR3 is CASRYFLDSLFSGNTIYF. Here the CDR3 DNA reads TGTGCCAGCAGATACTTCTTGGACAGCCTTTTCTCTGGAAACACCATATATTTT.

This clone was counted a few times. This chain uses TRBV5-1 with TRBJ2-1; tentative D call: TRBD2 (7 bases). This CDR3 spans 18 amino acids. The germline V gene encodes CDR1 SGHRS and CDR2 YFSETQ. V gave up 0 bases and J gave up 3 bases, with 19 bases separating them. CDR3 sequence reads: CASSLARGGGGIYNEQFF. The CDR3 DNA is TGCGCCAGCAGCTTGGCCCGGGGTGGCGGGGGCATCTACAATGAGCAGTTCTTC.

CDR3 region: CASSRGRKRDTDTQYF. The CDR3 coding sequence is TGTGCCAGTAGCAGGGGAAGAAAGCGGGACACAGATACGCAGTATTTT. The gene calls are TRBV19 and TRBJ2-3; tentative D call: TRBD2 (7 bases). The V and J ends lost 6 bases and 2 bases respectively, with 18 bases between them. CDR3 length: 16 residues. Germline loops: CDR1 LNHDA, CDR2 SQIVND (reference sequence).

The chain combines TRBV28 with TRBJ1-2; TRBD1 matches 11 bases. Losses at the gene ends were 3 bases for V and 7 bases for J; bases not matched to a gene: 7. The germline gives CDR1 MDHEN, CDR2 SYDVKM. The CDR3 length is 15 residues. CDR3 sequence (DNA): TGTGCCAGCAGTTTCCCCGGGACAGGGGGGCGTGGCTACACCTTC. Protein: CASSFPGTGGRGYTF.

This clone has a handful of counts. The DNA of the CDR3 is TGTGCCATCCGGGACAGGGGGCCCCAAAACACTGAAGCTTTCTTT. This encodes CAIRDRGPQNTEAFF. This chain uses TRBV2 with TRBJ1-1; 12 bases line up with TRBD1. V shed 10 bases, J shed 2 bases, and the junction held 8 bases outside the gene matches. Germline CDR1 reads SNHLY; CDR2 reads FYNNEI. The CDR3 sequence is 15 residues long.

The chain has TRBV30 and TRBJ2-2, with 8 bases that match TRBD1. This CDR3 has 15 residues. Germline CDR1 reads GTSNPN; CDR2 reads SVGIG (reference sequence). Trimming removed 0 bases from V and 7 bases from J; junction bases left unmatched: 7. CDR3 amino acids: CAWSVRDRLHGELFF. CDR3 coding DNA: TGTGCCTGGAGTGTACGGGACAGGTTGCACGGGGAGCTGTTTTTT.

This chain connects TRBV25-1 to TRBJ1-6; D is undetermined. V was pared by 4 bases and J by 0 bases, with 13 bases between. CDR3 size: 17 residues. The germline V gene has CDR1 MGHDK and CDR2 SYGVNS. Here the CDR3 reads CASSAPTKSSYNSPLHF. The DNA of the CDR3 is TGTGCCAGCAGTGCCCCTACGAAGAGCTCCTATAATTCACCCCTCCACTTT.

V gene TRBV28 combines with J gene TRBJ1-6; D remains unclear. CDR3 size: 15 residues. The germline V gene has CDR1 MDHEN and CDR2 SYDVKM. The germline V and J ends were trimmed by 8 bases and 6 bases, with 17 bases remaining between them. The chain's CDR3 is CASRTSAGGNSPLHF. The CDR3 DNA sequence: TGTGCCAGCCGGACGTCGGCTGGAGGTAATTCACCCCTCCACTTT.

The rearrangement links TRBV7-9 to TRBJ2-5; D is perhaps TRBD1 (5 bases). V shed 5 bases and J shed 1 base, with 23 bases lying between them. From germline, CDR1 is SEHNR and CDR2 FQNEAQ (reference sequence). CDR3 length: 18 residues. The CDR3 DNA sequence: TGTGCCAGCAGCAGTGATTATACCACAGACAGTACCCAAGAGACCCAGTACTTC. As protein: CASSSDYTTDSTQETQYF.

The chain uses TRBV7-9 and TRBJ1-1; 8 bases fit TRBD1. Germline CDR1 reads SEHNR; CDR2 reads FQNEAQ (reference sequence). This CDR3 region has 16 residues. V shed 6 bases and J 2 bases; nucleotides not matched to a gene: 11. The CDR3 DNA is TGTGCCAGCAGATACCGACAGGGGATGGGAAACACTGAAGCTTTCTTT. Protein product: CASRYRQGMGNTEAFF.

Relative to its sample, this clone is medium-sized. Distinct nucleotide sequences in the sample also encode this CDR3. The rearrangement uses TRBV9 and TRBJ2-3, with a tentative D call TRBD2 (6 bases). The V end lost 1 base, the J end lost 2 bases, and 8 bases lay between the germline ends. The CDR3 extends over 14 amino acids. Germline CDR1 and CDR2: SGDLS and YYNGEE. CDR3 sequence: CASSVIADTDTQYF. As DNA, the CDR3 is TGTGCCAGCAGCGTAATAGCGGACACAGATACGCAGTATTTT.

V is TRBV6-1 and J is TRBJ1-2; unclear D gene. CDR1 is MNHNS and CDR2 is SASEGT in the germline V gene. The CDR3 has 15 amino acids. The V gene lost 3 bases and the J gene lost 4 bases, with 15 bases spanning the gap. The CDR3 nucleotides are TGTGCCAGCAGTGAGGCCTTACAGAGTTTCTATGGCTACACCTTC. Its translation: CASSEALQSFYGYTF.

The chain uses TRBV11-3 and TRBJ2-1; D perhaps matches TRBD2 (5 bases). Germline values: CDR1 SGHNT, CDR2 YENEEA. This CDR3 comprises 15 residues. Trimming pared 1 base from V and 4 bases from J, leaving 11 bases between. The CDR3 DNA reads as TGTGCCAGCAGCTTAGGCCCTAGCCCGTACAATGAGCAGTTCTTC. This sequence encodes CASSLGPSPYNEQFF.

This clone was detected only a few times. The genes are TRBV28 and TRBJ1-5; 8 bases map to TRBD1. The CDR3 covers 15 residues. Germline loops: CDR1 MDHEN, CDR2 SYDVKM. The V segment lost 5 bases and the J segment 2 bases; nucleotides outside the gene matches: 5. The CDR3 sequence: CASSPGGGGNQPQHF. CDR3 sequence (DNA): TGTGCCAGCAGTCCAGGGGGCGGAGGCAATCAGCCCCAGCATTTT.

The chain combines TRBV5-8 with TRBJ1-3, with a possible D match to TRBD1 (6 bases). The CDR3 extends over 15 amino acids. The V and J ends lost 6 bases and 2 bases respectively, with 15 bases between them. In germline, CDR1 is SGHTS, CDR2 YDEGEE. CDR3 coding DNA: TGTGCCAGCATGCAAATTCGGACAGCTGGAAACACCATATATTTT. The encoded protein is CASMQIRTAGNTIYF.